Sequencing of this T cell receptor beta chain was carried out in a study of T cells in Graves' hyperthyroidism and ophthalmopathy. General study points: Ophthalmopathy was separated from stable hyperthyroidism by a 13 V-J model. Most thyroid-expanded clonotypes above 0.001 were also found in blood.

Amplification of TCR beta CDR3 regions used RNA as the template. TCR CDR3 regions were first amplified by RT-PCR with HTBI primers. One entry per CDR3 protein results from TCRdb running MiXCR on the multiplex PCR reads. The sample comprises about 420,000 distinct CDR3 sequences, about 15% of which are singletons, and roughly 8% rests with the top ten. Note on this clonotype: Antigen specificity is unknown.

The germline gives CDR1 LNHDA, CDR2 SQIVND (reference sequence). V lost 5 bases to trimming and J lost 3 bases; unmatched junction nucleotides: 13. This CDR3 has 17 residues. The rearrangement uses TRBV19 and TRBJ1-2, with 9 bases fitting TRBD1. The sequenced sample consisted of blood. This clonotype was obtained from a woman between 18 and 30 years old with Graves' hyperthyroidism. Written as DNA, the CDR3 is TGTGCCAGTAGTCTCCGGGACAGGGAGTTTTTGGACTATGGCTACACCTTC. Its protein product is CASSLRDREFLDYGYTF. Full variable domain (missing parts from reference TRBV19 and TRBJ1-2): DGGITQSPKYLFRKEGQNVTLSCEQNLNHDAMYWYRQDPGQGLRLIYYSQIVNDFQKGDIAEGYSVSREKKESFPLTVTSAQKNPTAFYLCASSLRDREFLDYGYTFGSGTRLTVV.